This T cell receptor beta chain stems from a study of CD8 T cells in Susac syndrome. This CDR3 has 14 residues. J lost 2 bases, V lost 6 bases, and 3 bases had no gene match. Germline CDR1 is MNHNS and CDR2 is SASEGT. About 0.5 to 1 ug RNA was reverse transcribed with random hexamers. TCRdb recomputed calls from the immunoSEQ multiplex PCR reads with MiXCR, one row per CDR3 protein. The sample lists roughly 110,000 distinct CDR3 sequences, roughly 90% occurring once. The study sequenced TCR beta in blood CD8+ and CD4+ T cells. Negative isolation yielded CD4+ and CD8+ T cells, and FACS enriched TEMRA cells.

This receptor was identified in a human donor in good health. The material sequenced was CD8+ T cells from PBMCs. This chain connects TRBV6-1 to TRBJ2-1; 8 bases are shared with TRBD2. In DNA, the CDR3 is TGTGCCAGCAGAACGGGACTAGCCTACAATGAGCAGTTCTTC. Encoded protein: CASRTGLAYNEQFF.